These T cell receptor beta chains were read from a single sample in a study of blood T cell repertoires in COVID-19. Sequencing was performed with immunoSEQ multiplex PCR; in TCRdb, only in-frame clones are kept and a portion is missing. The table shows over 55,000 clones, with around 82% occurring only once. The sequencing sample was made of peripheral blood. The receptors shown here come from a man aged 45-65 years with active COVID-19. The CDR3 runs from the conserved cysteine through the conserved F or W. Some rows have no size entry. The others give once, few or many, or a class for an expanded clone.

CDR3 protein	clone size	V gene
CASSLVGGMGDTQYF	-	TRBV5-4
CASSQGWGDPTDTQYF	medium-sized	TRBV4-1
CASSLLAGGDNEQFF	-	TRBV7-9
CASSIAQGYEQFF	-	TRBV19
CASEGQPNTEAFF	-	TRBV19
CASSYRGTEDQPQHF	-	TRBV6-2/TRBV6-3
CASSERYYTF	few	TRBV6-1
CAILQGPPDF	-	TRBV5-8
CASSSDRGLGNTIYF	-	TRBV7-2
CASSLIQEQFF	-	TRBV5-8
CASSPVARSDTGELFF	-	TRBV18
CASSLDLGGGSYEQYF	-	TRBV5-1
CASSVAGQDIQYF	-	TRBV9
CASSLGGGSNTGELFF	-	TRBV7-2
CATSRGRGGTEAFF	-	TRBV15
CASSAGRGAEKLFF	few	TRBV13
CASRKLAASYEQYF	once	TRBV27
CASTSSPGENTEAFF	-	TRBV3-1/TRBV3-2
CASSPIGRVSYNEQFF	-	TRBV4-1
CASSPTTGRYGYTF	once	TRBV5-5
CASSLVPGGYEQYF	-	TRBV7-6
CASSSGTGKFNEQFF	-	TRBV5-8
CASSLGDRGGYQPQHF	few	TRBV5-5
CASSLNVLNYGYTF	-	TRBV13
CASSFMSGANVLTF	once	TRBV7-9
CAISELEGAEAFF	-	TRBV10-3
CATGGERSGNTIYF	-	TRBV15
CASSVGGYATDTQYF	-	TRBV9
CASSVIGDTQYF	-	TRBV6-5
CASSPRDRYTDTQYF	few	TRBV18
CASSQSLAGDTGELFF	-	TRBV5-1
CASSLGRQQGTGWGYTF	-	TRBV7-2
CASSSTGGTEAFF	-	TRBV6-5
CASRRQEIQETQYF	-	TRBV2
CASSLVSIYGPANTGELFF	few	TRBV4-1
CASSYSAGGVEETQYF	-	TRBV6-5
CASSPRLARTDTQYF	-	TRBV3-1/TRBV3-2
CASSEGQAGAIETQYF	-	TRBV2
CASSEGAPGLAGFEDTQYF	once	TRBV6-1
CASTPSGSGAEAFF	-	TRBV27
CATSGGPSGSVGTGELFF	-	TRBV24-1
CASSFGLASNEQFF	-	TRBV11-2
CASSRTSGRDLEFF	-	TRBV7-2
CATRTTGGNEQFF	-	TRBV24-1
CASSFGPAGGNSPLHF	once	TRBV5-1
CASSRTSGYYNEQFF	-	TRBV11-2
CASSPAGQGGTNYGYTF	once	TRBV5-1
CSVEDRGLTEAFF	-	TRBV29-1
CASRPEERHTEAFF	-	TRBV6-4